Below, 6 T cell receptor beta chains from the same sample are listed, as sequenced in a study of shared clonotypes between healthy human individuals. The data were produced by immunoSEQ multiplex PCR, yet TCRdb's version contains in-frame clones alone and is incomplete. There are over a million clones in the sample; roughly 97% occur only once, and roughly 1.2% lies in the top ten. Sequencing input: naive CD4+ T cells sorted from blood. Described subset: CD45RA+ positively selected. All receptors come from a man aged 25-40 years in good health.

Notes on this clone: The sample has other DNA sequences that encode this CDR3 too. The CDR3 DNA sequence: TGTGCCAGCAGTTTAGTGGGGAATCAGCCCCAGCATTTT. It specifies CASSLVGNQPQHF. The rearrangement links TRBV28 to TRBJ1-5; no firm D call. Germline V gene lookup returns CDR1 MDHEN and CDR2 SYDVKM. The CDR3 contains 13 residues. Trimming left V 2 bases short and J 4 bases short, with 6 bases between. Using reference TRBV28 and TRBJ1-5 for the parts outside the CDR3, the full variable domain is DVKVTQSSRYLVKRTGEKVFLECVQDMDHENMFWYRQDPGLGLRLIYFSYDVKMKEKGDIPEGYSVSREKKERFSLILESASTNQTSMYLCASSLVGNQPQHFGDGTRLSIL.

This clone is a singleton in its sample. The chain carries TRBV5-1 and TRBJ2-7; TRBD2 aligns across 9 bases. CDR1 is SGHRS, CDR2 YFSETQ, per germline. The CDR3 has 15 amino acids. The J segment lost 6 bases and the V segment lost 0 bases, leaving 7 bases of the junction unmatched. The CDR3 spells CASSLDVTSGFEQYF. The CDR3, as DNA: TGCGCCAGCAGCTTGGACGTGACTAGCGGCTTCGAGCAGTACTTC.

The table lists this clone with a count of one. This chain uses TRBV6-1 with TRBJ1-3; TRBD1 agrees at 8 bases. Germline V gene sequence: CDR1 MNHNS, CDR2 SASEGT. V dropped 6 bases and J dropped 0; count of bases not matched to a gene: 4. The CDR3 spans 15 residues. CDR3 DNA sequence: TGTGCCAGCAGGAACACAGGGGGCTCTGGAAACACCATATATTTT. This translates into CASRNTGGSGNTIYF.

The chain uses TRBV5-4 and TRBJ2-1, with 10 bases matching TRBD2. Germline V gives CDR1 SGHNT, CDR2 YYREEE (reference sequence). Trimming at V came to 4 bases and at J to 0 bases, leaving 10 bases not matched to a gene. The CDR3 sequence is 18 residues long. The CDR3 DNA reads as TGTGCCAGCAGCCCCATACTACTAGCGGGGAGCTCCTACAATGAGCAGTTCTTC. It yields the protein CASSPILLAGSSYNEQFF.

V is TRBV5-6 and J is TRBJ2-7; TRBD2 is a possible D gene (6 bases). This CDR3 comprises 15 residues. The V end lost 1 base, the J end lost 2 bases, and 13 bases lay between the germline ends. CDR1 is SGHDT, CDR2 YYEEEE, per germline. Written as DNA, the CDR3 is TGTGCCAGCAGCTTGTTGCCGGGGGAGGCCTACGAGCAGTACTTC. Residues: CASSLLPGEAYEQYF.

The chain joins TRBV5-1 to TRBJ2-1, with 12 bases fitting TRBD1. The CDR3 spans 15 residues. Germline V gives CDR1 SGHRS, CDR2 YFSETQ. The junction had 7 bases not matched to a gene; V was cut back by 4 bases and J by 8 bases. CDR3 residues: CASSLAGTGGDEQFF. As DNA, the CDR3 is TGCGCCAGCAGCCTGGCAGGGACAGGGGGCGATGAGCAGTTCTTC.